This T cell receptor (beta chain) was sequenced in a study of T cell responses to AZD1222 COVID-19 vaccine. The CDR3 runs 16 residues. Germline CDR1 is PRHDT and CDR2 is FYEKMQ (reference sequence). Trimming removed 5 bases from V and 1 base from J; junction bases left unmatched: 9. TCRdb's copy holds only in-frame clones and misses some; the assay was immunoSEQ multiplex PCR. Among some 150,000 clones listed, around nine tenths were seen once. This clone was seen a handful of times. The J gene is TRBJ2-5, the V gene TRBV13, with 8 bases fitting TRBD1. The sample here was peripheral blood, taken on day 0 of AZD1222 vaccination. The receptor was isolated from an adult in good health. The CDR3 nucleotides are TGTGCCAGCAGCCCCCAGGGGGCTGGACCCCAAGAGACCCAGTACTTC. Translating it yields CASSPQGAGPQETQYF.